The subject of this entry is one TCR beta chain. Its antigen is as yet unknown. The source of the sample is a study of cytomegalovirus exposure and HLA in healthy donors. Study-wide results and limits: Later work showed greater clonal expansion in HLA-associated TCR beta chains than in equally common others.

V was clipped by 6 bases and J by 0 bases, with 14 bases between them. This CDR3 contains 16 residues. Per the germline V gene, CDR1 is LGHNA and CDR2 is YSLEER. Although they were nominally healthy when sampled, donors likely had unrecorded immune exposures. In the PCR, 60 Vbeta and 13 Jbeta primers were used. Method: immunoSEQ multiplex PCR; TCRdb's copy keeps in-frame clones and lacks some. The table has about 160,000 clones, about three quarters seen once. The specimen sequenced was PBMCs. This chain joins TRBV4-3 and TRBJ1-4, with D perhaps matching TRBD1 (6 bases). This clonotype originated in a female donor in good health and CMV-seronegative. The CDR3 DNA follows: TGCGCCAGCAGTACCTACAGGGCCACAACTAATGAAAAACTGTTTTTT. The encoded protein is CASSTYRATTNEKLFF.